This T cell receptor (beta chain) stems from a study of CD4 T cell repertoires in COVID-19. Sequencing used immunoSEQ multiplex PCR; TCRdb keeps in-frame clones, though not all of them. The repertoire includes about 75,000 clones, roughly 85% of them detected once, and 0.45% to 0.6% sits in the top ten. The sample consisted of CD4+ T cells from peripheral blood, taken after recovery from COVID-19. The TCR originated in a human donor who had COVID-19.

CDR3 DNA sequence: TGTGCCAGCAGCTTAGGGGGACTAGCGGCCTACAATGAGCAGTTCTTC. This gives the protein CASSLGGLAAYNEQFF. This chain links TRBV7-3 with TRBJ2-1, with 11 bases fitting TRBD2. The germline gives CDR1 SGHTA, CDR2 FQGTGA. With 2 bases clipped from V and 2 bases from J, the junction kept 2 bases outside the gene matches. This CDR3 has 16 residues.